The entry below gives a single TCR beta chain sequence along with its context. Per germline, CDR1 LGHDT and CDR2 YNNKEL (reference sequence). V lost 1 base and J lost 4, with 14 bases in between. The CDR3 runs 16 residues. The data are from a study of T cell responses to AZD1222 COVID-19 vaccine. Repertoires were generated with immunoSEQ multiplex PCR, while TCRdb's copy carries only in-frame clones and drops some. The sample yields around 110,000 clones, 85% to 95% seen once. The receptor was derived from an adult in good health. The sample was peripheral blood, taken on day 0 of AZD1222 vaccination. V and J are TRBV3-1 (or the pseudogene TRBV3-2) and TRBJ2-4; no reliable D call. The CDR3 DNA reads TGTGCCAGCAGCCAAGTTGCATCCGCAGTAAAAAACATTCAGTACTTC. Amino acids: CASSQVASAVKNIQYF.